This is a list of T cell receptor beta chains from one sample in a study of blood T cell repertoires in COVID-19. Only in-frame clones appear in the TCRdb table, and some are missing; sequencing was by immunoSEQ multiplex PCR. The sample shows about 180,000 clones, approximately 90% of them seen only once. Sequencing was carried out using peripheral blood. The receptors shown here come from a man in his late teens or twenties who had recovered from COVID-19. The CDR3 runs from the conserved cysteine through the conserved F or W. A D gene is named only where the DNA matches it firmly. Clone sizes are given selectively: once, few, many, or a class where the clone is expanded.

j_call clone_size d_call v_call cdr3_nt cdr3_aa
TRBJ2-7 . . TRBV5-1 TGCGCCAGCAGCCTTCGGACAGACTACGAGCAGTACTTC CASSLRTDYEQYF
TRBJ2-1 . . TRBV9 TGTGCCAGCAGCGCAGCGAATCGAGAGCAGTTCTTC CASSAANREQFF
TRBJ2-1 . TRBD2 TRBV2 TGTGCCAGCAGTTACCCTAGCGGGAGTTGGGATGAGCAGTTCTTC CASSYPSGSWDEQFF
TRBJ2-5 . . TRBV15 TGTGCCACCAGCAGAGCCGGGGAGTTCCAAGAGACCCAGTACTTC CATSRAGEFQETQYF
TRBJ2-7 . . TRBV28 TGTGCCAGCAGTTCCCGACTCGGGATCGGCTACGAGCAGTACTTC CASSSRLGIGYEQYF
TRBJ2-7 . . TRBV7-9 TGTGCCAGCAGCGCATTGTCAGGCTCCCTCACTTACGAGCAGTACTTC CASSALSGSLTYEQYF
TRBJ1-5 . TRBD1 TRBV4-3 TGCGCCAGCAGCAGTACAGGGGTTGGGCAGCCCCAGCATTTT CASSSTGVGQPQHF
TRBJ2-7 . . TRBV6-5 TGTGCCAGCAGTTACGGGGTCGGCGGGTACTACGAGCAGTACTTC CASSYGVGGYYEQYF
TRBJ2-3 . . TRBV6-1 TGTGCCAGCAGTGAAGCGCAGGGCACAGATACGCAGTATTTT CASSEAQGTDTQYF
TRBJ1-2 few TRBD1 TRBV10-3 TGTGCCATCAGTGAGTCTTCGGGACAGGGGGCACCCTATGGCTACACCTTC CAISESSGQGAPYGYTF
TRBJ1-4 . . TRBV5-4 TGTGCCAGCAGCTTTGGGTCGGGGAATGAAAAACTGTTTTTT CASSFGSGNEKLFF
TRBJ2-7 once TRBD2 TRBV18 TGTGCCAGCTCCCCGCAGGCGGGAGAGGGGCAGTACTTC CASSPQAGEGQYF
TRBJ2-5 once TRBD1 TRBV30 TGTGCCTGGGCCCAAACTGCGCCCGGGACAGGGGGCTGGGGGGAGACCCAGTACTTC CAWAQTAPGTGGWGETQYF
TRBJ2-7 . TRBD1 TRBV9 TGTGCCAGCAGCACCGGGACAGGGGGCTATGCCTACGAGCAGTACTTC CASSTGTGGYAYEQYF
TRBJ1-5 once . TRBV10-2 TGCGCCAGCAGTGAGTCGGCAAGCAATCAGCCCCAGCATTTT CASSESASNQPQHF
TRBJ2-5 . TRBD2 TRBV7-9 TGTGCCAGCAGCCCGAGGACTAGCGGGAGGGCCCGGGAGACCCAGTACTTC CASSPRTSGRARETQYF
TRBJ1-2 . . TRBV12-3/TRBV12-4 TGTGCCAGCAGCCGGAGTGAATATGGCTACACCTTC CASSRSEYGYTF
TRBJ1-2 . . TRBV19 TGTGCCAGTAGTTCACCTTCGACATATGGCTACACCTTC CASSSPSTYGYTF
TRBJ2-1 . TRBD2 TRBV5-1 TGCGCCAGCAGCTCGTGGACTAGCGGGACTTCCTACAATGAGCAGTTCTTC CASSSWTSGTSYNEQFF
TRBJ1-1 . . TRBV7-9 TGTGCCAGCAGCTCCATCGGAGGGGGGGGGACTGAAGCTTTCTTT CASSSIGGGGTEAFF